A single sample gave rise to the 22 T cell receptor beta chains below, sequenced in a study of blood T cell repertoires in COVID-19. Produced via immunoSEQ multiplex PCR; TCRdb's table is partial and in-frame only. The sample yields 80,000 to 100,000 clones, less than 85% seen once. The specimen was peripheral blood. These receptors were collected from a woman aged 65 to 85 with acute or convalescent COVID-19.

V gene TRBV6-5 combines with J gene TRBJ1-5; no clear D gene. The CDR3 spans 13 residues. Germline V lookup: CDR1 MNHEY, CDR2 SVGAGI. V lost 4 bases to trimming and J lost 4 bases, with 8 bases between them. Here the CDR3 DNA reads TGTGCCAGCAGTTTTCAGTCTAATCAGCCCCAGCATTTT. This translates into CASSFQSNQPQHF.

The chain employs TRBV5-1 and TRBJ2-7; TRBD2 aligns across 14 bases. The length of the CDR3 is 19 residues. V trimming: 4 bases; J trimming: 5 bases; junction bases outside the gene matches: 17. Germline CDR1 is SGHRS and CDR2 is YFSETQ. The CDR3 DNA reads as TGCGCCAGCAGCCCTGGACTAGCGGGAGGTCTAAGGGATTCCCACGAGCAGTACTTC. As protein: CASSPGLAGGLRDSHEQYF.

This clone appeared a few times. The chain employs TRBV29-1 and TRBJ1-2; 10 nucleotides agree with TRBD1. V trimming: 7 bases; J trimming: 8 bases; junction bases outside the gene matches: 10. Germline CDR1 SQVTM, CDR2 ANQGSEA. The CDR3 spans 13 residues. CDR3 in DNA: TGCAGCGCTACGACAGGGGGCTTGGGAGGCTACACCTTC. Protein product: CSATTGGLGGYTF.

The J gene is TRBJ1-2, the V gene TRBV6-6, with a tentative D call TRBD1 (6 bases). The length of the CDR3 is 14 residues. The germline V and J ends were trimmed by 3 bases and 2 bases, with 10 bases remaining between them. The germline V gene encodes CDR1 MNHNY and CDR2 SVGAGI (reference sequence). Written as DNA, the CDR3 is TGTGCCAGCAGTTATGGGACAATCAACTATGGCTACACCTTC. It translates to CASSYGTINYGYTF.

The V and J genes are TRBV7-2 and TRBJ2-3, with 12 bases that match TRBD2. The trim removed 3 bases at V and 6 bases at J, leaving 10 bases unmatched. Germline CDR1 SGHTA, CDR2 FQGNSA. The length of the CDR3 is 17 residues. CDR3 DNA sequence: TGTGCCAGCAGCTTCCTTCGACTAGCGGGGGCAAGGGATACGCAGTATTTT. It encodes CASSFLRLAGARDTQYF.

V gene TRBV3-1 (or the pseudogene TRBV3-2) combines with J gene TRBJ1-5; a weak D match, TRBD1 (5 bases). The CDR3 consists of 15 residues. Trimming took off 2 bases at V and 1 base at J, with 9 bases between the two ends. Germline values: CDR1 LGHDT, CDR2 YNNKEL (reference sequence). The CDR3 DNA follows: TGTGCCAGCAGCCAACTTTCAGGGAGCAATCAGCCCCAGCATTTT. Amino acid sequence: CASSQLSGSNQPQHF.

CDR3 amino acids: CSALGTSGNPYEQYF. Written as DNA, the CDR3 is TGCAGCGCCCTCGGGACTAGCGGGAACCCCTACGAGCAGTACTTC. This chain connects TRBV29-1 to TRBJ2-7, with 13 bases fitting TRBD2. Germline-derived CDR1 and CDR2 are SQVTM and ANQGSEA. The CDR3 loop spans 15 amino acids. Trimming took 7 bases from V and 2 from J; bases not matched to a gene: 8.

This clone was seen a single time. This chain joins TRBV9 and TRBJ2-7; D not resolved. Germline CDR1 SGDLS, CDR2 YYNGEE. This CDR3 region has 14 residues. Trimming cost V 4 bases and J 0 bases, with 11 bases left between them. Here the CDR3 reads CASSIAGSSYEQYF. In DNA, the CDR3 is TGTGCCAGCAGCATCGCAGGCAGCTCCTACGAGCAGTACTTC.

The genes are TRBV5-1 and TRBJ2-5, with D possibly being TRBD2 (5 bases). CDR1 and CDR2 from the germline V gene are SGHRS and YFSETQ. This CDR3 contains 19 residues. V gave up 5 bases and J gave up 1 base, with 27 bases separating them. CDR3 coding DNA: TGCGCCAGCAGTTCACCCCTGAAGGTAGGAGCGGACCTCCAAGAGACCCAGTACTTC. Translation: CASSSPLKVGADLQETQYF.

The chain's CDR3 is CASSQDLAGGPHNEQFF. Here the CDR3 DNA reads TGTGCCAGCAGCCAAGATCTGGCGGGGGGGCCCCACAATGAGCAGTTCTTC. The chain has TRBV14 and TRBJ2-1; 9 nucleotides line up with TRBD2. CDR3 length: 17 residues. V shed 0 bases and J 5 bases; nucleotides not matched to a gene: 8. The germline V gene encodes CDR1 SGHDN and CDR2 FVKESK.

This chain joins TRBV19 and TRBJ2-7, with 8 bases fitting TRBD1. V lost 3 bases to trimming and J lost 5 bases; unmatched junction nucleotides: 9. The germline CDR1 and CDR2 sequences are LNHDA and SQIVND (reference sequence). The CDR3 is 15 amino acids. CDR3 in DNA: TGTGCCAGTAGTATGGCCGGACAGGGAAGCCACGAGCAGTACTTC. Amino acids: CASSMAGQGSHEQYF.

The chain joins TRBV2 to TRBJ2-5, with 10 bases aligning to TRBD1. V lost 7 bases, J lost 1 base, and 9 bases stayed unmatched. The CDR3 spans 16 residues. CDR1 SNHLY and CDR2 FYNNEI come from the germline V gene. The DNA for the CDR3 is TGTGCCAGCACCTTCTCCGGGACAGGGGTCCAAGAGACCCAGTACTTC. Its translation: CASTFSGTGVQETQYF.

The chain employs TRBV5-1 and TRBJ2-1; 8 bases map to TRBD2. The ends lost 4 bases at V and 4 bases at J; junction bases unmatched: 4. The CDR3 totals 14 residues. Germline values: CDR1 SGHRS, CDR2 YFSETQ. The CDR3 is CASSRSGDYNEQFF. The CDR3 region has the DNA TGCGCCAGCAGCCGTAGCGGGGATTACAATGAGCAGTTCTTC. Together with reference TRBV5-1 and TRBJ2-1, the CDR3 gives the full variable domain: KAGVTQTPRYLIKTRGQQVTLSCSPISGHRSVSWYQQTPGQGLQFLFEYFSETQRNKGNFPGRFSGRQFSNSRSEMNVSTLELGDSALYLCASSRSGDYNEQFFGPGTRLTVL.

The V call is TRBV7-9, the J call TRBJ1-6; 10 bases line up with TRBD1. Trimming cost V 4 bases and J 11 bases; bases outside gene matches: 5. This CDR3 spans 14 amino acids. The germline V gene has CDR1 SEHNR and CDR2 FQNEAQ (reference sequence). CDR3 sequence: CASSSGQGTPPLHF. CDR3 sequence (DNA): TGTGCCAGCAGCTCGGGACAGGGGACCCCACCCCTCCACTTT. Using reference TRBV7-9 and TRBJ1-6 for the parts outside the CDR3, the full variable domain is DTGVSQNPRHKITKRGQNVTFRCDPISEHNRLYWYRQTLGQGPEFLTYFQNEAQLEKSRLLSDRFSAERPKGSFSTLEIQRTEQGDSAMYLCASSSGQGTPPLHFGNGTRLTVT.

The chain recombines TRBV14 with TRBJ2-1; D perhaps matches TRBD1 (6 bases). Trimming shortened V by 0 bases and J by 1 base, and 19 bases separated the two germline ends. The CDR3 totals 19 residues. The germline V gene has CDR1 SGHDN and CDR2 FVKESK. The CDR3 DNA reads TGTGCCAGCAGCCAAGACCATTGGGGGCCCCCCGATTCCTACAATGAGCAGTTCTTC. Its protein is CASSQDHWGPPDSYNEQFF.

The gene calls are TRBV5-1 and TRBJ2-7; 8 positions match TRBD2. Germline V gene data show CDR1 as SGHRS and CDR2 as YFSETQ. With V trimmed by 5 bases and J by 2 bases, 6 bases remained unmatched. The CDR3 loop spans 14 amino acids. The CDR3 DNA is TGCGCCAGCAGTTTTCGGGGGGGTCCCTACGAGCAGTACTTC. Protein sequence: CASSFRGGPYEQYF. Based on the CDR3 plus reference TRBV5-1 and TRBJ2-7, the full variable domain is KAGVTQTPRYLIKTRGQQVTLSCSPISGHRSVSWYQQTPGQGLQFLFEYFSETQRNKGNFPGRFSGRQFSNSRSEMNVSTLELGDSALYLCASSFRGGPYEQYFGPGTRLTVT.

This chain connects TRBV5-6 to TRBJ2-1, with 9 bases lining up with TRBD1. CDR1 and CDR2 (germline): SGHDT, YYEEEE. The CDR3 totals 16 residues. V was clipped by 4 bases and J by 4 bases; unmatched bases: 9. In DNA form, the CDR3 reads TGTGCCAGCAGCGGCCCCGGGACAGGGACGTACAATGAGCAGTTCTTC. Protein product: CASSGPGTGTYNEQFF. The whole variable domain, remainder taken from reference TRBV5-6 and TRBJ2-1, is DAGVTQSPTHLIKTRGQQVTLRCSPKSGHDTVSWYQQALGQGPQFIFQYYEEEERQRGNFPDRFSGHQFPNYSSELNVNALLLGDSALYLCASSGPGTGTYNEQFFGPGTRLTVL.

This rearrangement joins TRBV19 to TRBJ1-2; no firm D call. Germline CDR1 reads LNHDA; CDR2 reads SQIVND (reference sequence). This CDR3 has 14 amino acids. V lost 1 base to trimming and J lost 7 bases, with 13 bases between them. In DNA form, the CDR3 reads TGTGCCAGTAGTATAGTATCGGGGTCTCTTGGCTACACCTTC. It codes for CASSIVSGSLGYTF.

The CDR3 nucleotides are TGCAGCGGGTCGGGGTCGGACACTGAAGCTTTCTTT. This codes for CSGSGSDTEAFF. The chain has TRBV29-1 and TRBJ1-1; D remains ambiguous. The V gene's germline CDR1 is SQVTM and CDR2 ANQGSEA. The CDR3 has 12 amino acids. Between the trimmed V and J ends, which lost 7 bases and 3 bases, there was a span of 12 bases. Together with reference TRBV29-1 and TRBJ1-1, the CDR3 gives the full variable domain: SAVISQKPSRDICQRGTSLTIQCQVDSQVTMMFWYRQQPGQSLTLIATANQGSEATYESGFVIDKFPISRPNLTFSTLTVSNMSPEDSSIYLCSGSGSDTEAFFGQGTRLTVV.

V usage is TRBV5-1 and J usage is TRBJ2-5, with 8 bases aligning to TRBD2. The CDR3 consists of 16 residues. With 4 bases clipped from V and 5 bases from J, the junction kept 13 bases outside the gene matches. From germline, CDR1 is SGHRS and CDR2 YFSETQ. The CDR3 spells CASSPSLSGGLETQYF. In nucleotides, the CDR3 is TGCGCCAGCAGCCCATCTTTATCGGGAGGGCTGGAGACCCAGTACTTC.

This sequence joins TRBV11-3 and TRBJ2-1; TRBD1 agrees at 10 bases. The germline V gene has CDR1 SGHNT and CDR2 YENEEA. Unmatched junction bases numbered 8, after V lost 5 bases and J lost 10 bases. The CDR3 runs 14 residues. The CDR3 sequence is CASSPDRGREEQFF. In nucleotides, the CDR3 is TGTGCCAGCAGCCCCGACAGGGGGCGGGAGGAGCAGTTCTTC.

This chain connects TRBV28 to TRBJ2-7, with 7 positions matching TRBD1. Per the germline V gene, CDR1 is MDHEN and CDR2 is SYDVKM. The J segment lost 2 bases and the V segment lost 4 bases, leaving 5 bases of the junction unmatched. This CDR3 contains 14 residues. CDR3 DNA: TGTGCCAGCAGTTCGACAGGGTGGGCCTACGAGCAGTACTTC. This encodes CASSSTGWAYEQYF.